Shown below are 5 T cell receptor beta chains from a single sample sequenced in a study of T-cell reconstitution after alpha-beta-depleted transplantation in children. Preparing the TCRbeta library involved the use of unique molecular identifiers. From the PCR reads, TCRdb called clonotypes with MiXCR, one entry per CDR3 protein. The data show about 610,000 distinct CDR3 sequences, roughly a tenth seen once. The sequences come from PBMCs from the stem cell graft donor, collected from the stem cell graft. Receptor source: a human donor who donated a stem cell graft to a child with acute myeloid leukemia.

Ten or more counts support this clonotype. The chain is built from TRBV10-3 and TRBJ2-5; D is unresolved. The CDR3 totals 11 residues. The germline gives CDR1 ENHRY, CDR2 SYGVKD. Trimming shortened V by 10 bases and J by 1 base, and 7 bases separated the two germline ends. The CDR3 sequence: CASKFQETQYF. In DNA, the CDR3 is TGTGCCAGCAAATTCCAAGAGACCCAGTACTTC.

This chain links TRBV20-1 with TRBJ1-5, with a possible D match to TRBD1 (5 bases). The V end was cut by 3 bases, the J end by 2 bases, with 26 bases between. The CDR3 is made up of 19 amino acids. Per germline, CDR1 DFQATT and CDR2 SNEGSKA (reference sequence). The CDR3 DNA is TGCAGTGCTAGTATCCCGGTGGGGCCTACCCCCTGGGGCAATCAGCCCCAGCATTTT. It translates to CSASIPVGPTPWGNQPQHF.

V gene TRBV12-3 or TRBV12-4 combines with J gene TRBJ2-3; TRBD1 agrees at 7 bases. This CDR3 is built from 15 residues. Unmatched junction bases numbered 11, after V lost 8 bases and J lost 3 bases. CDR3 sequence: CASALGRGRTDTQYF. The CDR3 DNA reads TGTGCCAGCGCCCTAGGTAGGGGGCGAACAGATACGCAGTATTTT.

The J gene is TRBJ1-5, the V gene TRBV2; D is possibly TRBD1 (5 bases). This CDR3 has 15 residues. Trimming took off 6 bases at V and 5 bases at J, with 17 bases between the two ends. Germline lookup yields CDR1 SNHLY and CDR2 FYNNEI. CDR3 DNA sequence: TGTGCCAGCAGGCGAGGGGCAGGGAGGGATCAGCCCCAGCATTTT. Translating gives CASRRGAGRDQPQHF. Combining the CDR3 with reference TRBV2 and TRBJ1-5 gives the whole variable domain EPEVTQTPSHQVTQMGQEVILRCVPISNHLYFYWYRQILGQKVEFLVSFYNNEISEKSEIFDDQFSVERPDGSNFTLKIRSTKLEDSAMYFCASRRGAGRDQPQHFGDGTRLSIL.

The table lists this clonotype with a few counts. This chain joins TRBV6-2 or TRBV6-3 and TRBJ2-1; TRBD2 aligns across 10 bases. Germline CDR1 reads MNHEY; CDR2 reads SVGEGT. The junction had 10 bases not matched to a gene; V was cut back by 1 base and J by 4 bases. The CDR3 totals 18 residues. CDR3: CASSYLAPTSGFYNEQFF. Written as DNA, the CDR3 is TGTGCCAGCAGTTACTTAGCTCCGACTAGCGGGTTTTACAATGAGCAGTTCTTC.